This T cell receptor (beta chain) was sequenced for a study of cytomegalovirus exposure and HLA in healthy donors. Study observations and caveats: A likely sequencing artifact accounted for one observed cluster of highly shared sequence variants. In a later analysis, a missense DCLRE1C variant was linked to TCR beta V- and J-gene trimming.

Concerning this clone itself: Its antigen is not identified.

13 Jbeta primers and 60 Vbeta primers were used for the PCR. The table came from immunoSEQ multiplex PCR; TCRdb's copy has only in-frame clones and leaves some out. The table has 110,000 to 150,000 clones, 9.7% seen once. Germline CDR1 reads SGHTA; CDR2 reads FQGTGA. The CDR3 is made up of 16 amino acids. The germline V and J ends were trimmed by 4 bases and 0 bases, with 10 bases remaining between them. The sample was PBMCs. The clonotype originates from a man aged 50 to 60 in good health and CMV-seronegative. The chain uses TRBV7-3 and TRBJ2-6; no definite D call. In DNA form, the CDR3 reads TGTGCCAGCAGCTCTACCGCCCTCTCTGGGGCCAACGTCCTGACTTTC. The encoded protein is CASSSTALSGANVLTF.